This TCR beta chain originates from a study of shared clonotypes between healthy human individuals. Study as a whole: CD8 memory received one plate per donor, CD8 naive two, CD4 memory three and CD4 naive three.

This clone showed up just a few times. This CDR3 has 16 residues. J lost 0 bases, V lost 0 bases, and 4 bases had no gene match. Germline CDR1 reads ENHRY; CDR2 reads SYGVKD. The authors ran the assay at deep level. Profiling relied on immunoSEQ multiplex PCR, and the TCRdb table lists in-frame clones only, not all of them. The sample contains some 320,000 clones, 87% of which appear only once. Donors, healthy HIV-negative adults, lacked recent acute infections or vaccinations. This chain uses TRBV10-3 with TRBJ2-7; 8 bases are a match to TRBD1. The clonotype was recovered from a man in his late teens or twenties in good health. Sequencing was done on a sample of memory CD8+ T cells sorted from blood. The subset is: CD45RO+ cells pooled with CCR7-negative TemRA cells. The CDR3 reads CAISESTGQASYEQYF. DNA for the CDR3: TGTGCCATCAGTGAGTCGACGGGACAGGCCTCCTACGAGCAGTACTTC.